This T cell receptor beta chain stems from a study of blood T cell repertoires in COVID-19. Study in general: Sites across the United States, Italy and Spain contributed samples from acute and convalescent COVID-19. T cells, B-cell-depleted T cells, or PBMCs provided the cDNA or gDNA that served as material.

CDR3 length equals 17 residues. Germline loops: CDR1 LNHNV, CDR2 YYDKDF (reference sequence). V lost 3 bases to trimming and J lost 8 bases, with 20 bases between them. Libraries were prepared by immunoSEQ multiplex PCR; TCRdb keeps only in-frame clonotypes and omits some of them. The sample includes 250,000 to 400,000 clones, around 87% seen only once; the top ten take about 5.7%. Recovery meant two consecutive negative NP/OP PCR tests, professional clearance, or resolved symptoms. Input material: PBMCs or T cells enriched from blood (not recorded which). The TCR was taken from a woman between 25 and 40 years old who had recovered from COVID-19. The V and J genes are TRBV15 and TRBJ1-6; unclear D gene. The chain's CDR3 is CATSREARGYGYSPLHF. The CDR3 coding sequence is TGTGCCACCAGCAGGGAGGCTCGGGGATATGGTTATTCACCCCTCCACTTT.